This T cell receptor (beta chain) comes out of a study of T cell repertoires in cytomegalovirus infection (dated by TCRdb to between 2018 and 2020). Regarding the study in general: Donor HLA type was relevant to the analysis, as public TCR beta signatures indicated carriage of CMV infection together with the matching HLA type. What the authors observed across the whole study: In the ex vivo response, HLA-C-restricted CMV-specific TCR beta clonotypes were dominant, and in two of eight donors the single most frequent clonotype came from this HLA-C-restricted group. Carriers of CMV infection plus the relevant HLA type were discriminated by the cumulative frequency of public TCR beta family members in the study cohort and in an independent 352-donor cohort.

Notes on this clonotype: What antigen it recognizes has not been identified. No qualities accompany the bases; no much larger clone lies one base away.

Taken from cysteine to phenylalanine, the CDR3 has 14 residues. The retained sequence is limited to the CDR3, 42 bases, with the frame set at the first base. The V end gives up 3 bases and the J end 4 bases, leaving 1 base in the junction not matched to a gene. The germline V gene encodes CDR1 LGHNA and CDR2 YNFKEQ. The sample was run on an Illumina HiSeq 1500. TCRdb trimmed public reads at Q25 via fastp, called clones via MiXCR and kept in-frame beta chains. Records with the same CDR3 protein are collapsed into one entry carrying the most frequent genes and DNA. For this sample there are 150,000 to 200,000 distinct CDR3 sequences; more than 9% appear just once. The ten largest account for about 4.2% of the sample.

The chain was built from TRBV4-2 and TRBJ1-4; 8 bases in between match TRBD1. The specimen was PBMCs. This clonotype was sampled from a human donor in good health (CMV status not recorded). Some clones in this sample may be carry-over from other donors' samples. The nucleotide sequence reads as follows: TGTGCCAGCAGCCAGACAGGGGTTAATGAAAAACTGTTTTTT. Translated, this is CASSQTGVNEKLFF.